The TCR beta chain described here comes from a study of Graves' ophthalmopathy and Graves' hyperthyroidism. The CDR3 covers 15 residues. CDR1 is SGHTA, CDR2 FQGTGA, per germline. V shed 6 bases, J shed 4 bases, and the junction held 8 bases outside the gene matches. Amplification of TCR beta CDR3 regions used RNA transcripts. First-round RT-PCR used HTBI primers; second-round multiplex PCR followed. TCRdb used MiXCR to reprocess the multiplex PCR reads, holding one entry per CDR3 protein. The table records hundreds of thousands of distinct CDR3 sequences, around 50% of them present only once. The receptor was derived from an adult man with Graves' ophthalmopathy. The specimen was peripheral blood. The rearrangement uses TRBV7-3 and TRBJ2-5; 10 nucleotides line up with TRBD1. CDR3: CASSVGDRGRETQYF. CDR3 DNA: TGTGCCAGCAGTGTCGGGGACAGGGGAAGAGAGACCCAGTACTTC.